The 14 T cell receptor beta chains reported below all come from one sample, sequenced in a study of cytomegalovirus exposure and HLA in healthy donors. PCR was performed using 60 Vbeta and 13 Jbeta primers. Measured with immunoSEQ multiplex PCR; TCRdb has only the in-frame clones, and not every one. The sample records under 200,000 clones, around 85% being singletons. Sequencing used PBMCs. All receptors come from a human donor in good health.

The chain uses TRBV27 and TRBJ2-7; 8 positions agree with TRBD2. CDR1 is MNHEY, CDR2 SMNVEV, per germline (reference sequence). The length of the CDR3 is 15 residues. The V segment lost 3 bases and the J segment 0 bases; nucleotides outside the gene matches: 4. The CDR3 loop reads CASSFGRGASYEQYF. The CDR3 DNA is TGTGCCAGCAGTTTCGGGCGGGGGGCCTCCTACGAGCAGTACTTC.

The CDR3 sequence is CAIRGLGSEAFF. In nucleotides, the CDR3 is TGTGCCATCAGGGGGCTAGGGTCTGAAGCTTTCTTT. The J gene is TRBJ1-1, the V gene TRBV28, with 8 bases identical to TRBD1. The CDR3 runs 12 residues. Germline V gene sequence: CDR1 MDHEN, CDR2 SYDVKM. V was clipped by 10 bases and J by 6 bases; unmatched bases: 7.

The chain combines TRBV5-1 with TRBJ2-1; 13 bases line up with TRBD2. Germline trimming cut 0 bases from V and 5 bases from J; bases unmatched to any gene: 2. The CDR3 is 16 residues long. Germline V gives CDR1 SGHRS, CDR2 YFSETQ. In DNA, the CDR3 is TGCGCCAGCAGCTTGGAGGGACTAGCGGGAAACAATGAGCAGTTCTTC. This gives the protein CASSLEGLAGNNEQFF.

The chain couples TRBV5-4 to TRBJ2-5; D unresolved. Looked up from germline, CDR1 is SGHNT and CDR2 is YYREEE (reference sequence). Trimming took 1 base from V and 5 from J, leaving 9 bases between them. CDR3 length: 13 amino acids. The CDR3 sequence: CASSLWLGETQYF. The CDR3 bases are TGTGCCAGCAGCTTGTGGCTCGGGGAGACCCAGTACTTC.

This clone was detected once. V usage is TRBV5-1 and J usage is TRBJ2-7; 10 bases agree with TRBD1. Germline V lookup: CDR1 SGHRS, CDR2 YFSETQ. The CDR3 spans 16 residues. Trimming removed 2 bases from V and 7 bases from J; junction bases left unmatched: 12. The CDR3 bases are TGCGCCAGCAGCTTAGAAGGACAGGGGGGATTTGGAGAGCAGTACTTC. Protein product: CASSLEGQGGFGEQYF. Filled out from reference TRBV5-1 and TRBJ2-7, the complete variable domain reads KAGVTQTPRYLIKTRGQQVTLSCSPISGHRSVSWYQQTPGQGLQFLFEYFSETQRNKGNFPGRFSGRQFSNSRSEMNVSTLELGDSALYLCASSLEGQGGFGEQYFGPGTRLTVT.

The chain joins TRBV6-1 to TRBJ2-3; D may be TRBD2 (6 bases). This CDR3 has 14 residues. Germline V gives CDR1 MNHNS, CDR2 SASEGT. V lost 1 base, J lost 6 bases, and 11 bases lay in between. This CDR3 is CASSEGPTSDTQYF. CDR3 nucleotide sequence: TGTGCCAGCAGTGAAGGCCCCACTAGCGATACGCAGTATTTT.

This chain links TRBV7-2 with TRBJ2-5; TRBD2 might be the D (6 bases). Deletions cut 0 bases from V and 4 bases from J, with 15 bases between. Germline V gene data show CDR1 as SGHTA and CDR2 as FQGNSA. The CDR3 runs 16 residues. The chain's CDR3 is CASSLASGAPGETQYF. For the CDR3, the DNA is TGTGCCAGCAGCTTAGCTAGCGGCGCCCCGGGAGAGACCCAGTACTTC. Using reference TRBV7-2 and TRBJ2-5 for the parts outside the CDR3, the full variable domain is GAGVSQSPSNKVTEKGKDVELRCDPISGHTALYWYRQSLGQGLEFLIYFQGNSAPDKSGLPSDRFSAERTGGSVSTLTIQRTQQEDSAVYLCASSLASGAPGETQYFGPGTRLLVL.

The chain carries TRBV7-2 and TRBJ2-1; TRBD2 aligns across 10 bases. Germline V gene data show CDR1 as SGHTA and CDR2 as FQGNSA. This CDR3 spans 16 amino acids. Trimming removed 1 base from V and 6 bases from J; junction bases left unmatched: 6. CDR3 protein: CASSLGPAGGPNEQFF. The CDR3 DNA reads TGTGCCAGCAGCTTAGGTCCAGCGGGGGGGCCCAATGAGCAGTTCTTC.

The rearrangement uses TRBV4-3 and TRBJ2-5; 9 bases are shared with TRBD2. Losses at the gene ends were 0 bases for V and 3 bases for J; bases not matched to a gene: 8. Germline V gene lookup returns CDR1 LGHNA and CDR2 YSLEER. The CDR3 consists of 17 residues. Written as DNA, the CDR3 is TGCGCCAGCAGCCAAGAAGGGAGGCTAGCGGGGAAAGAGACCCAGTACTTC. Its protein product is CASSQEGRLAGKETQYF.

The rearrangement uses TRBV18 and TRBJ2-3; the D gene is possibly TRBD2 (5 bases). Trimming removed 6 bases at V and 6 bases at J, with 13 bases between. The germline CDR1 and CDR2 sequences are KGHSH and LQKENI. The CDR3 spans 13 residues. CDR3 nucleotide sequence: TGTGCCAGCTCTGCGGACCGGGATGATACGCAGTATTTT. It specifies CASSADRDDTQYF.

The rearrangement links TRBV7-2 to TRBJ1-1; D ambiguous. Trimming cost V 1 base and J 1 base, with 4 bases left between them. CDR1 is SGHTA and CDR2 is FQGNSA in the germline V gene. The CDR3 has 13 amino acids. Here the CDR3 DNA reads TGTGCCAGCAGCTTAGACAGGAACACTGAAGCTTTCTTT. This sequence encodes CASSLDRNTEAFF.

The CDR3: CASSDPAGSSYEQYF. CDR3 nucleotides: TGTGCCAGCAGCGACCCAGCGGGGAGCTCCTACGAGCAGTACTTC. The chain is built from TRBV7-2 and TRBJ2-7; 7 bases match TRBD2. This CDR3 is built from 15 residues. Unmatched junction bases numbered 7, after V lost 5 bases and J lost 0 bases. Germline V gene lookup returns CDR1 SGHTA and CDR2 FQGNSA.

The chain employs TRBV15 and TRBJ2-5; weak D call: TRBD2 (5 bases). The CDR3 sequence is 16 residues long. Germline V gives CDR1 LNHNV, CDR2 YYDKDF (reference sequence). V lost 5 bases and J 0 bases, leaving 16 bases between the germline ends. CDR3 DNA: TGTGCCACCAGCCCGGGCGAGGGCAGCCACCAAGAGACCCAGTACTTC. This translates into CATSPGEGSHQETQYF.

This clone turned up a few times. The J gene is TRBJ2-7, the V gene TRBV9; 11 nucleotides match TRBD2. The CDR3 totals 14 residues. Per germline, CDR1 SGDLS and CDR2 YYNGEE. The J segment lost 4 bases and the V segment lost 2 bases, leaving 2 bases of the junction unmatched. The CDR3 protein is CASSVSGGVYEQYF. The CDR3 DNA reads as TGTGCCAGCAGCGTTAGCGGGGGGGTTTACGAGCAGTACTTC.